This T cell receptor (beta chain) derives from a study of T cells in Graves' hyperthyroidism and ophthalmopathy. Using RNA transcripts as the source, TCR beta CDR3 regions were amplified. First-round RT-PCR targeting the TCR CDR3 was performed with the HTBI primer set. Via MiXCR, TCRdb re-called the multiplex PCR reads, giving one row per CDR3 protein. This sample has 490,000 or so distinct CDR3 sequences, with 15% to 20% found just once. CDR1 is MNHEY and CDR2 is SVGEGT in the germline V gene. CDR3 size: 9 residues. Trimming pared 10 bases from V and 2 bases from J, leaving 2 bases between. The sequenced material came from blood. The chain links TRBV6-2 or TRBV6-3 to TRBJ2-5; no reliable D call. The sequence was collected from a woman in her twenties or thirties with Graves' ophthalmopathy. CDR3 bases: TGTGCCAAACAAGAGACCCAGTACTTC. Its translation is CAKQETQYF.